The clone carrying this T cell receptor (beta chain) was recorded a few times. Its cognate antigen is unknown. This sample was included in a study of PD-1 blockade in classical Hodgkin lymphoma. Study-level results: Why the repertoires differ is still unclear, perhaps disease activity or prior therapy.

Relapse after autologous stem cell transplantation occurred in every patient, and brentuximab vedotin exposure varied. Using immunoSEQ multiplex PCR, the repertoire was profiled, and TCRdb retains in-frame clones only, with some absent. The sample includes approximately 50,000 clones, around 78% of them seen just once. This TCR was recovered from a human donor with classical Hodgkin lymphoma. The input for sequencing was peripheral blood mononuclear cells (PBMCs), taken before the second cycle of nivolumab.

CDR3 nucleotide sequence: TGTGCCAGTAGTTCCCGACCGGGACACAATGCGGGCACTGAAGCTTTCTTT. Encoded protein: CASSSRPGHNAGTEAFF. This chain connects TRBV19 to TRBJ1-1; D might be TRBD1 (6 bases). Germline V lookup: CDR1 LNHDA, CDR2 SQIVND (reference sequence). Between the trimmed V and J ends, which lost 5 bases and 4 bases, there was a span of 23 bases. This CDR3 is built from 17 residues.